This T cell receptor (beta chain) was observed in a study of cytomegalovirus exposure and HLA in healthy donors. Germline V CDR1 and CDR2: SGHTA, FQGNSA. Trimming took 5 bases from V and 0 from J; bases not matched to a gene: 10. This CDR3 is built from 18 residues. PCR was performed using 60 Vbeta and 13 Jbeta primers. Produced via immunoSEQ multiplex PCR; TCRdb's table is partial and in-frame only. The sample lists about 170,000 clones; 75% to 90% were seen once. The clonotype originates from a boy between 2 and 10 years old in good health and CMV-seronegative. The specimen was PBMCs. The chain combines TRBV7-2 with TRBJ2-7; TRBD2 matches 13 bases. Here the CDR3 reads CASSPLLLAGGPSYEQYV. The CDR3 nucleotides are TGTGCCAGCAGCCCGCTCTTACTAGCGGGGGGGCCCTCCTACGAGCAGTACGTC.